Following are 27 T cell receptor beta chains from one sample sequenced in a study of regulatory T cells in long-lasting Graves disease. Time point: newly diagnosed GD, antithyroid drugs for less than 3 months. The TCR library was made from RNA that had been extracted from PBMCs in TRIzol. The TCR beta library used iRepertoire HTBI primers with Arm-PCR amplification of CDR3. TCRdb itself ran the multiplex PCR reads through MiXCR, one entry per CDR3 protein. Found here are 400,000 to 650,000 distinct CDR3 sequences, about 15% of them singletons; the top ten hold 20% to 30%. This sample also appeared in a second study, on T cells in Graves' hyperthyroidism and ophthalmopathy.

Material: peripheral blood mononuclear cells (PBMCs), obtained at new diagnosis, from a patient treated with antithyroid drugs. The receptors were sampled from a woman aged 35 to 60 with Graves disease.

This clonotype has a handful of counts. The rearrangement joins TRBV6-1 to TRBJ1-2; 9 bases line up with TRBD1. V was pared by 7 bases and J by 6 bases, with 15 bases of the junction left unmatched. CDR1 and CDR2 from the germline V gene are MNHNS and SASEGT. The CDR3 has 16 amino acids. The CDR3 loop reads CASISSRDREGNGYTF. Written as DNA, the CDR3 is TGTGCCAGCATCTCTAGCCGGGACAGGGAAGGTAATGGCTACACCTTC.

In its sample, this clonotype was seen many times. The V and J genes are TRBV12-5 and TRBJ1-1; D may be TRBD1 (5 bases). The CDR3 has 16 amino acids. Germline V gene data show CDR1 as LGHNT and CDR2 as FRNRAP. Trimming left V 3 bases short and J 0 bases short, with 14 bases between. The CDR3 reads CASGLIVAGMNTEAFF. CDR3 sequence (DNA): TGTGCTAGTGGTTTAATAGTGGCAGGGATGAACACTGAAGCTTTCTTT.

This clonotype was observed a handful of times. V usage is TRBV7-2 and J usage is TRBJ1-2, with D perhaps matching TRBD1 (5 bases). The ends were cut back, 1 base at V and 4 bases at J, with 13 bases in the middle. Germline V gene data show CDR1 as SGHTA and CDR2 as FQGNSA. This CDR3 has 15 residues. This chain's CDR3 is CASSLEVGRVYGYTF. In DNA, the CDR3 is TGTGCCAGCAGCTTAGAAGTCGGCAGGGTCTATGGCTACACCTTC.

J is TRBJ2-5 and V is TRBV12-3 or TRBV12-4, with TRBD1 matching over 7 bases. This CDR3 contains 13 residues. With V trimmed by 6 bases and J by 4 bases, 5 bases remained unmatched. CDR3 nucleotide sequence: TGTGCCAGCAGCTTTACAGGGGTAGAGACCCAGTACTTC. It translates to CASSFTGVETQYF.

CDR3 nucleotides: TGTGCCAGCAGTCCCTCCCAAGGATACAATGAGCAGTTCTTC. Translation gives CASSPSQGYNEQFF. This chain connects TRBV6-4 to TRBJ2-1; D call uncertain. Germline V gene lookup returns CDR1 MRHNA and CDR2 SNTAGT. Trimming stripped 5 bases from V and 4 bases from J, with 12 bases between. The CDR3 extends over 14 amino acids.

Comment on this clonotype: Since a much larger clone is just one base distant, this may be a read error. The chain couples TRBV6-1 to TRBJ2-7; 7 positions agree with TRBD2. There are 19 residues in the CDR3. V was clipped by 5 bases and J by 0 bases; unmatched bases: 19. From germline, CDR1 is MNHNS and CDR2 SASEGT. CDR3 residues: CASSPPGLTGGLSSYEQYF. CDR3 DNA sequence: TGTGCCAGCAGTCCCCCGGGACTAACGGGGGGTCTGAGCTCCTACGAGCAGTACTTC.

This clonotype was found many times. The chain joins TRBV7-2 to TRBJ1-1; D unresolved. The CDR3 loop spans 16 amino acids. From germline, CDR1 is SGHTA and CDR2 FQGNSA. V lost 2 bases and J 4 bases, leaving 17 bases between the germline ends. CDR3 coding DNA: TGTGCCAGCAGCTTACTCGGTGGCCCGGAAGGCACTGAAGCTTTCTTT. The encoded protein is CASSLLGGPEGTEAFF.

This clonotype was seen repeatedly, ten times or more. The chain uses TRBV27 and TRBJ1-1; unclear D gene. Germline V gene data show CDR1 as MNHEY and CDR2 as SMNVEV (reference sequence). There are 14 residues in the CDR3. V was trimmed by 8 bases and J by 0 bases, leaving 13 bases between them. The CDR3 DNA reads TGTGCCAGCTCCCCCGTGTTCGTGAACACTGAAGCTTTCTTT. It encodes CASSPVFVNTEAFF.

At least ten counts were recorded for this clonotype. This chain uses TRBV7-2 with TRBJ1-4; no firm D call. CDR1 is SGHTA and CDR2 is FQGNSA in the germline V gene. V was clipped by 5 bases and J by 3 bases, with 7 bases between them. This CDR3 contains 13 residues. In DNA form, the CDR3 reads TGTGCCAGCAGCCGACCACCTAATGAAAAACTGTTTTTT. Its translation is CASSRPPNEKLFF.

This clonotype was picked up many times. The rearrangement joins TRBV6-2 or TRBV6-3 to TRBJ2-3, with 11 bases identical to TRBD2. Germline CDR1 MNHEY, CDR2 SVGEGT. This CDR3 contains 15 residues. The ends lost 10 bases at V and 2 bases at J; junction bases unmatched: 8. The CDR3 here is CAMTSGIGATDTQYF. CDR3 in DNA: TGTGCCATGACTAGCGGGATTGGTGCCACAGATACGCAGTATTTT.

This clonotype was seen repeatedly, ten times or more. The rearrangement uses TRBV18 and TRBJ2-5; D is unresolved. Germline V gene data show CDR1 as KGHSH and CDR2 as LQKENI. V dropped 0 bases and J dropped 5 bases, with 7 bases sitting between them. The CDR3 is made up of 13 amino acids. CDR3 nucleotides: TGTGCCAGCTCACCACCGGTAGAGGAGACCCAGTACTTC. It specifies CASSPPVEETQYF.

This clonotype has a count of ten or more. The chain uses TRBV18 and TRBJ1-2; D ambiguous. The CDR3 is 14 amino acids. Germline-derived CDR1 and CDR2 are KGHSH and LQKENI. V was clipped by 1 base and J by 0 bases, with 6 bases between them. DNA for the CDR3: TGTGCCAGCTCACCACTAAAAACTAACTATGGCTACACCTTC. Protein: CASSPLKTNYGYTF.

This clonotype turned up a few times. The V call is TRBV10-3, the J call TRBJ1-1, with D perhaps TRBD1 (5 bases). Between the trimmed V and J ends, which lost 0 bases and 10 bases, there was a span of 15 bases. This CDR3 comprises 14 residues. CDR1 is ENHRY and CDR2 is SYGVKD in the germline V gene. Written as DNA, the CDR3 is TGTGCCATCAGTGAGTCGACTCGGAAGGGGCGAGCTTTCTTT. Translation: CAISESTRKGRAFF.

V and J are TRBV5-1 and TRBJ1-4; D is unclear. The V gene's germline CDR1 is SGHRS and CDR2 YFSETQ. The CDR3 is 14 amino acids. Trimming cost V 2 bases and J 3 bases, with 8 bases left between them. CDR3 in amino acids: CASSLRESNEKLFF. For the CDR3, the DNA is TGCGCCAGCAGCTTAAGGGAATCTAATGAAAAACTGTTTTTT.

This clonotype was observed a handful of times. The rearrangement uses TRBV10-3 and TRBJ1-2; possibly TRBD1 for D (6 bases). Trimming stripped 2 bases from V and 7 bases from J, with 11 bases between. Looked up from germline, CDR1 is ENHRY and CDR2 is SYGVKD. The CDR3 is 13 residues long. The CDR3 loop is CAISEERGFGYTF. The CDR3 coding sequence is TGTGCCATCAGTGAGGAGAGGGGGTTTGGCTACACCTTC.

The rearrangement links TRBV4-2 to TRBJ2-7, with 7 bases fitting TRBD2. CDR1 is LGHNA, CDR2 YNFKEQ, per germline. V was pared by 1 base and J by 7 bases, with 13 bases of the junction left unmatched. The CDR3 spans 16 residues. This CDR3 is CASSQGGLAALREQYF. CDR3 nucleotides: TGTGCCAGCAGCCAAGGCGGGCTAGCGGCACTACGTGAGCAGTACTTC.

Only a few counts were recorded for this clonotype. The rearrangement uses TRBV7-9 and TRBJ1-1; D not resolved. The germline CDR1 and CDR2 sequences are SEHNR and FQNEAQ (reference sequence). Trimming cost V 5 bases and J 7 bases, with 11 bases left between them. The CDR3 has 12 residues. The CDR3 DNA reads TGTGCCAGCAGCGAATCTTTGGTTGAAGCTTTCTTT. This encodes CASSESLVEAFF.

The chain is built from TRBV6-1 and TRBJ2-7, with 10 positions matching TRBD2. The ends lost 7 bases at V and 5 bases at J; junction bases unmatched: 8. The CDR3 has 14 residues. Germline V gives CDR1 MNHNS, CDR2 SASEGT. CDR3 region: CASTLAGGGDEQYF. CDR3 sequence (DNA): TGTGCCAGCACCTTAGCGGGGGGAGGAGACGAGCAGTACTTC.

This clonotype has a handful of counts. The rearrangement links TRBV6-2 or TRBV6-3 to TRBJ2-1, with D perhaps TRBD2 (6 bases). Germline V gene sequence: CDR1 MNHEY, CDR2 SVGEGT. The CDR3 runs to 12 residues. V lost 8 bases and J lost 4, with 9 bases in between. This CDR3 reads CASDGGYNEQFF. The CDR3 DNA is TGTGCCAGCGATGGGGGGTACAATGAGCAGTTCTTC.

Comments on this clonotype: This may come from a read error, since a much larger clone is one base off. This sequence joins TRBV6-5 and TRBJ1-1; D is perhaps TRBD1 (6 bases). The germline V gene has CDR1 MNHEY and CDR2 SVGAGI. CDR3 length equals 15 residues. The CDR3 DNA follows: TGTACCAGCAGTTACGGGGCAGGGGTGAACACTGAAGCTTTCTTT. Encoded protein: CTSSYGAGVNTEAFF.

This clonotype was counted ten times or more. The V and J genes are TRBV12-3 or TRBV12-4 and TRBJ1-2; D not resolved. V lost 7 bases, J lost 7 bases, and 10 bases lay in between. The CDR3 spans 11 residues. CDR3 in amino acids: CASNQGFGYTF. CDR3 DNA: TGTGCCAGCAACCAAGGGTTTGGCTACACCTTC.

This clonotype was recorded at least ten times. This sequence joins TRBV2 and TRBJ2-3; D ambiguous. From germline, CDR1 is SNHLY and CDR2 FYNNEI. This CDR3 spans 13 amino acids. V dropped 6 bases and J dropped 5 bases, with 12 bases sitting between them. CDR3 sequence: CASRRGVVDTQYF. For the CDR3, the DNA is TGTGCCAGCAGGCGTGGGGTAGTAGATACGCAGTATTTT.

This chain connects TRBV4-1 to TRBJ2-3, with a weak D call TRBD2 (5 bases). The CDR3 consists of 13 residues. V lost 0 bases and J lost 7, with 8 bases in between. Per germline, CDR1 MGHRA and CDR2 YSYEKL. DNA for the CDR3: TGCGCCAGCAGCCAAGATCGGGGTTATACGCAGTATTTT. This translates into CASSQDRGYTQYF.

This clonotype was observed many times. The gene calls are TRBV6-1 and TRBJ2-5; D perhaps matches TRBD2 (6 bases). The CDR3 extends over 14 amino acids. The germline gives CDR1 MNHNS, CDR2 SASEGT. V lost 3 bases to trimming and J lost 9 bases, with 17 bases between them. The CDR3 region has the DNA TGTGCCAGCAGTGAGGAGGGGTCCGTAAGGGCCCAGTACTTC. Translating it yields CASSEEGSVRAQYF.

V is TRBV4-1 and J is TRBJ2-7; 8 nucleotides line up with TRBD1. V gave up 1 base and J gave up 2 bases; unmatched junction bases: 4. The CDR3 loop spans 15 amino acids. Per the germline V gene, CDR1 is MGHRA and CDR2 is YSYEKL. CDR3 DNA: TGCGCCAGCAGCCAAGTTGAGACAGGGGCCTACGAGCAGTACTTC. Its translation: CASSQVETGAYEQYF.

This clonotype was observed many times. The genes are TRBV7-9 and TRBJ1-2; D not resolved. With 5 bases removed from V and 8 bases from J, the gap between germline ends came to 21 bases. This CDR3 is 15 amino acids long. Looked up from germline, CDR1 is SEHNR and CDR2 is FQNEAQ (reference sequence). CDR3 bases: TGTGCCAGCAGCCATTCCTCCGGCGGGGTTGAGGGCTACACCTTC. Translated, it gives CASSHSSGGVEGYTF.

This clonotype occurred a few times. The genes are TRBV4-1 and TRBJ1-4; possible D gene TRBD1, 5 bases. Germline CDR1 reads MGHRA; CDR2 reads YSYEKL. This CDR3 has 14 amino acids. Trimming removed 3 bases from V and 7 bases from J, with 12 bases in between. CDR3 in amino acids: CASSQVGGAEKLFF. DNA of the CDR3: TGCGCCAGCAGCCAGGTGGGGGGTGCTGAAAAACTGTTTTTT.